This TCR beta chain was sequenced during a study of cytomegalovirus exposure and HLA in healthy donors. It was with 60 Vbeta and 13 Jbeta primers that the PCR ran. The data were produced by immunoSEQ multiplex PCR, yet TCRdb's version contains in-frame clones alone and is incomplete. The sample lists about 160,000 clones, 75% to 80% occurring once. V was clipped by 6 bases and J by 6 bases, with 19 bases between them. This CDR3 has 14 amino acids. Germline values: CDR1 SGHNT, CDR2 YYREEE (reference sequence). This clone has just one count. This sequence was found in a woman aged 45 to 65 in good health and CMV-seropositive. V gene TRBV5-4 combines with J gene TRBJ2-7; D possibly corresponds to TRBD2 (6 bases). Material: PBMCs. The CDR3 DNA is TGTGCCAGCACCTGGGACGGGAGCTCTTCCGAGCAGTACTTC. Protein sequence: CASTWDGSSSEQYF.